The T cell receptor beta chain under discussion was sequenced for a study of blood T cell repertoires in COVID-19. Study at large: COVID-19 samples collected from the United States, Italy and Spain covered acute and convalescent phases. The analysed material was cDNA or gDNA that came from T cells, B-cell-depleted T cells, or PBMCs.

The CDR3 sequence is 14 residues long. Germline V CDR1 and CDR2: MNHEY, SMNVEV (reference sequence). Trimming took off 5 bases at V and 2 bases at J, with 13 bases between the two ends. Repertoires were generated with immunoSEQ multiplex PCR, while TCRdb's copy carries only in-frame clones and drops some. The sample carries approximately 170,000 clones, 80% to 90% recorded once. The source material was peripheral blood. The chain combines TRBV27 with TRBJ2-7; possibly TRBD2 for D (6 bases). This TCR was recovered from a woman in her 70s with acute or convalescent COVID-19. The CDR3 region is CASSPSGPTYEQYF. The DNA of the CDR3 is TGTGCCAGCAGTCCCAGCGGGCCCACCTACGAGCAGTACTTC.